This is a list of T cell receptor beta chains from one sample in a study of cytomegalovirus exposure and HLA in healthy donors. TCRdb's table, derived via immunoSEQ multiplex PCR, lists solely in-frame clones and lacks some. The table has over 200,000 clones, 87% seen once. The sample comprised PBMCs. All receptors come from a woman younger than 30 in good health and CMV-seropositive. CDR3s include the opening cysteine and the closing phenylalanine or tryptophan. D genes are given only for firm matches. Expanded clones get a size class; other rows say once, few or many, or leave the size out.

size: -
V: TRBV28
D: -
CDR3: CASTVAGTQDTEAFF

size: -
V: TRBV19
D: -
CDR3: CASSPITSGNTEAFF

size: -
V: TRBV10-2
D: TRBD2
CDR3: CASTFGTSGSYEQYF

size: -
V: TRBV28
D: -
CDR3: CASSLIALRRHEQYF

size: -
V: TRBV19
D: -
CDR3: CASSMAGIETQYF

size: -
V: TRBV11-2
D: -
CDR3: CASSLVTARWTEAFF

size: -
V: TRBV13
D: -
CDR3: CASSLARGWNEQFF

size: -
V: TRBV6-5
D: -
CDR3: CASSYFSGAGELFF

size: once
V: TRBV11-3
D: -
CDR3: CASSSREGSEAFF

size: -
V: TRBV18
D: -
CDR3: CASSPPGRGFYEQYF

size: -
V: TRBV19
D: TRBD2
CDR3: CASSPGLGFDEQFF

size: -
V: TRBV7-2
D: -
CDR3: CASSLAQVAQYF

size: -
V: TRBV7-9
D: TRBD1
CDR3: CASSPSSGTANTGELFF

size: -
V: TRBV4-1
D: TRBD2
CDR3: CASSQTLAGEPTDTQYF

size: -
V: TRBV15
D: -
CDR3: CATSREGTTNQPQHF

size: few
V: TRBV28
D: TRBD1
CDR3: CASRNPLDRELINIQYF

size: -
V: TRBV5-4
D: -
CDR3: CASSSLDSRSREEQYF

size: -
V: TRBV10-3
D: -
CDR3: CATQTALREQFF

size: -
V: TRBV9
D: -
CDR3: CASSAENTEAFF

size: -
V: TRBV6-6
D: -
CDR3: CASSSRQTGSYEQYF

size: -
V: TRBV27
D: -
CDR3: CASSLLGGRGAFF

size: few
V: TRBV28
D: -
CDR3: CALQGGSDTQYF

size: once
V: TRBV14
D: -
CDR3: CASSPQRQVEAFF

size: -
V: TRBV6-1
D: -
CDR3: CASRSGLSQPQHF

size: -
V: TRBV18
D: TRBD2
CDR3: CASSRLGGDTDTQYF

size: -
V: TRBV2
D: TRBD2
CDR3: CASSESVAGVFSYNEQFF

size: -
V: TRBV2
D: TRBD2
CDR3: CASTRGGQETQYF

size: -
V: TRBV6-5
D: TRBD1
CDR3: CASRQQGAGYEQYF